The clone carrying this TCR beta chain has just a few counts. Its specificity is not known. TCRdb processed the RT-PCR reads anew with MiXCR; each CDR3 protein has one entry. The sample has about 500,000 distinct CDR3 sequences, approximately 15% seen once; the top ten hold 3%. This specimen belongs to a study of response to subunit inactivated influenza vaccine. Germline-derived CDR1 and CDR2 are SGHRS and YFSETQ. There are 14 residues in the CDR3. The germline V and J ends were trimmed by 5 bases and 5 bases, with 16 bases remaining between them. General study findings and limits: Authors suggested that a seasonal influenza vaccination recruits few new T cells each time.

The source is a man aged 45 to 70 who received an inactivated influenza vaccine. J is TRBJ2-5 and V is TRBV5-1; D possibly uses TRBD1 or TRBD2 (6 bases each). Sample: CD4+ T cells sorted from PBMCs, taken 23 to 25 months after vaccination. The CDR3 DNA reads TGCGCCAGCAGAGTATGGGGGGCGGGTGAGACCCAGTACTTC. Its protein is CASRVWGAGETQYF.